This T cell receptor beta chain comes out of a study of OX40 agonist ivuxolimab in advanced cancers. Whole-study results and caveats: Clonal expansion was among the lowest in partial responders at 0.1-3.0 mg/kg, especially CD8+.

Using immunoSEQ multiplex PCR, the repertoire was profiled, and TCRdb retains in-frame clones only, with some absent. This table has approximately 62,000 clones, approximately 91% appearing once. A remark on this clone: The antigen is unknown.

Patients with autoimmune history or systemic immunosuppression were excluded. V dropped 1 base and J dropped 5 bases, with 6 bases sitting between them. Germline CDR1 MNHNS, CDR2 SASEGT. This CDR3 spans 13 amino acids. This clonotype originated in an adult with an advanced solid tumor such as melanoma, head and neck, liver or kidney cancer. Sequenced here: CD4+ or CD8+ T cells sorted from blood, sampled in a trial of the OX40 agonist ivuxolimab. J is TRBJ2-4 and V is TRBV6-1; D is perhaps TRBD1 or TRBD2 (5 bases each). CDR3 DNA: TGTGCCAGCAGTGAAGTGGGGGAAAACATTCAGTACTTC. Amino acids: CASSEVGENIQYF.